Listed below are T cell receptor beta chains from one sample, sequenced in a study of blood T cell repertoires in COVID-19. The protocol was immunoSEQ multiplex PCR, while the TCRdb copy is restricted to in-frame clones and leaves out a portion. The table shows about 42,000 clones, with over 75% occurring only once. The material sequenced was peripheral blood. These receptors were collected from a human donor in a cohort sampled during active COVID-19. Each CDR3 is given with its conserved first and last residue. D genes are given only for firm matches. Size values are once, few and many counts, or a class for expanded clones, and some rows have none.

clone_size j_call v_call d_call cdr3_aa cdr3_nt
- TRBJ1-1 TRBV3-1/TRBV3-2 - CATGGGTVAEAFF TGTGCCACCGGGGGGGGAACGGTCGCTGAAGCTTTCTTT
few TRBJ1-5 TRBV7-9 - CASSGPGVEGNQPQHF TGTGCCAGCAGCGGCCCGGGGGTAGAGGGCAATCAGCCCCAGCATTTT
- TRBJ2-1 TRBV5-4 - CASSLRGSGNEQFF TGTGCCAGCAGCTTGCGGGGGTCGGGAAATGAGCAGTTCTTC
- TRBJ2-3 TRBV6-6 TRBD1 CASSYPGQGADTQYF TGTGCCAGCAGTTACCCGGGACAGGGAGCAGATACGCAGTATTTT
- TRBJ2-5 TRBV10-3 - CAISSGTEGGETQYF TGTGCCATCAGTTCCGGGACAGAGGGGGGAGAGACCCAGTACTTC
- TRBJ2-7 TRBV27 - CASSRQGGGTYEQYF TGTGCCAGCAGCCGCCAAGGTGGGGGGACCTACGAGCAGTACTTC
- TRBJ2-7 TRBV30 TRBD2 CAWSGGGNSYEQYF TGTGCCTGGAGTGGCGGGGGGAACTCCTACGAGCAGTACTTC
- TRBJ1-4 TRBV4-2 - CASSQVAAGEKLFF TGTGCCAGCAGCCAAGTCGCGGCGGGTGAAAAACTGTTTTTT
- TRBJ2-5 TRBV29-1 - CSVDSPGGETQYF TGCAGCGTTGACTCCCCAGGTGGAGAGACCCAGTACTTC
once TRBJ2-7 TRBV9 TRBD2 CASSVTSSGGPYEQYF TGTGCCAGCAGCGTCACTTCTAGCGGGGGTCCCTACGAGCAGTACTTC
- TRBJ2-7 TRBV2 TRBD1 CASSDGTDLYEQYF TGTGCCAGCAGTGACGGGACAGATCTCTACGAGCAGTACTTC
- TRBJ2-1 TRBV3-1/TRBV3-2 TRBD2 CASSQDSGGVDEQFF TGTGCCAGCAGCCAAGACTCGGGGGGGGTCGATGAGCAGTTCTTC
- TRBJ2-1 TRBV6-6 TRBD2 CASYRASGGGNEQFF TGTGCCAGCTACCGGGCTAGCGGGGGGGGAAATGAGCAGTTCTTC
- TRBJ2-3 TRBV6-5 - CASSYSQGRTDTQYF TGTGCCAGCAGTTACTCGCAGGGTCGGACAGATACGCAGTATTTT
- TRBJ1-1 TRBV28 - CASSFRFGTEAFF TGTGCCAGCAGTTTCAGGTTTGGGACTGAAGCTTTCTTT
- TRBJ2-7 TRBV3-1/TRBV3-2 - CASSQDRYEQYF TGTGCCAGCAGCCAAGATCGTTACGAGCAGTACTTC
- TRBJ1-1 TRBV19 - CASSMGNRVATEAFF TGTGCCAGTAGTATGGGGAACAGGGTGGCCACTGAAGCTTTCTTT
- TRBJ2-2 TRBV3-1/TRBV3-2 TRBD2 CASSLTSGANTGELFF TGTGCCAGCAGCCTGACTAGCGGGGCGAACACCGGGGAGCTGTTTTTT
- TRBJ1-1 TRBV7-8 - CASSLDGAGLTEAFF TGTGCCAGCAGCTTAGATGGCGCAGGGCTCACTGAAGCTTTCTTT
- TRBJ1-4 TRBV5-4 TRBD1 CASSLEGTGVDEKLFF TGTGCCAGCAGCTTGGAGGGGACAGGGGTAGATGAAAAACTGTTTTTT
- TRBJ1-5 TRBV19 - CASRELNQPQHF TGTGCCAGTAGGGAGCTTAATCAGCCCCAGCATTTT
- TRBJ1-2 TRBV30 - CACWALNYGYTF TGTGCCTGTTGGGCCCTGAACTATGGCTACACCTTC
- TRBJ1-2 TRBV7-9 TRBD1 CASSLPSDRGNNGYTF TGTGCCAGCAGCTTACCCTCGGACAGGGGAAATAATGGCTACACCTTC
- TRBJ1-6 TRBV5-6 - CASSLDGGGNSPLHF TGTGCCAGCAGCTTGGATGGGGGAGGAAATTCACCCCTCCACTTT
- TRBJ1-5 TRBV2 - CASRNDRNQPQHF TGTGCCAGCAGAAACGACAGAAATCAGCCCCAGCATTTT
- TRBJ1-1 TRBV30 - CAWSVIAANTEAFF TGTGCCTGGAGTGTTATAGCCGCGAACACTGAAGCTTTCTTT
- TRBJ2-1 TRBV10-1 - CASSDGGQGEQFF TGCGCCAGCAGTGACGGGGGGCAAGGGGAGCAGTTCTTC
- TRBJ1-6 TRBV10-3 - CAISDLMAGGSPLHF TGTGCCATCAGTGATTTGATGGCGGGGGGTTCACCCCTCCACTTT
- TRBJ2-2 TRBV2 TRBD1 CASSGQGPNTGELFF TGTGCCAGCAGTGGACAGGGCCCGAACACCGGGGAGCTGTTTTTT
- TRBJ2-2 TRBV3-1/TRBV3-2 TRBD2 CASSQRGGTPGELFF TGTGCCAGCAGCCAGCGGGGGGGGACTCCCGGGGAGCTGTTTTTT
- TRBJ1-5 TRBV19 - CASSPFSNQPQHF TGTGCCAGTAGCCCTTTTAGCAATCAGCCCCAGCATTTT
- TRBJ1-2 TRBV7-9 - CASTPYATETYGYTF TGTGCCAGCACCCCATATGCGACAGAAACCTATGGCTACACCTTC
- TRBJ2-2 TRBV9 TRBD1 CASSVVGGRQGTGELFF TGTGCCAGCAGCGTAGTGGGAGGACGACAGGGGACCGGGGAGCTGTTTTTT
- TRBJ1-2 TRBV4-1 - CASSQDLVQGTYGYTF TGCGCCAGCAGCCAAGATCTAGTGCAGGGGACCTATGGCTACACCTTC
- TRBJ2-2 TRBV6-1 - CASSDRENTGELFF TGTGCCAGCAGTGACAGGGAGAACACCGGGGAGCTGTTTTTT
few TRBJ2-7 TRBV27 TRBD2 CASSLPKSLADYRRNEQYF TGTGCCAGCAGTTTACCCAAATCACTAGCGGACTACCGGAGGAACGAGCAGTACTTC
- TRBJ1-4 TRBV19 - CASSIGTVINEKLFF TGTGCCAGTAGTATAGGGACAGTGATTAATGAAAAACTGTTTTTT
- TRBJ1-5 TRBV2 TRBD1 CASSGDSGYQPQHF TGTGCCAGCAGCGGGGACAGCGGGTATCAGCCCCAGCATTTT
- TRBJ2-7 TRBV2 TRBD2 CASRAPGLADYEQYF TGTGCCAGCAGAGCCCCTGGGCTAGCGGACTACGAGCAGTACTTC
- TRBJ2-2 TRBV18 - CASSPAGADTGELFF TGTGCCAGCTCACCTGCGGGGGCCGACACCGGGGAGCTGTTTTTT
- TRBJ1-1 TRBV12-3/TRBV12-4 - CASSKSPPTEAFF TGTGCCAGCAGCAAGAGTCCGCCCACTGAAGCTTTCTTT
- TRBJ2-5 TRBV4-1 TRBD2 CASSPTTSGVETQYF TGCGCCAGCAGTCCAACAACTAGCGGGGTCGAGACCCAGTACTTC
few TRBJ1-2 TRBV6-5 TRBD1 CASSYPTGYGYGYTF TGTGCCAGCAGTTACCCGACAGGGTATGGCTATGGCTACACCTTC
once TRBJ1-4 TRBV4-1 TRBD1 CASSQTPGFLGQGAGKLFF TGCGCCAGCAGCCAGACCCCAGGATTCCTGGGACAGGGGGCCGGAAAACTGTTTTTT
- TRBJ2-1 TRBV6-5 TRBD2 CASRTSGGASEQFF TGTGCCAGCAGGACTAGCGGGGGGGCCAGTGAGCAGTTCTTC
few TRBJ1-5 TRBV18 TRBD1 CASSPEEGQGLDQPQHF TGTGCCAGCTCACCAGAGGAGGGACAGGGGTTAGATCAGCCCCAGCATTTT
- TRBJ1-4 TRBV6-5 - CASSYSREGPKLFF TGTGCCAGCAGTTACTCGCGTGAGGGTCCGAAACTGTTTTTT